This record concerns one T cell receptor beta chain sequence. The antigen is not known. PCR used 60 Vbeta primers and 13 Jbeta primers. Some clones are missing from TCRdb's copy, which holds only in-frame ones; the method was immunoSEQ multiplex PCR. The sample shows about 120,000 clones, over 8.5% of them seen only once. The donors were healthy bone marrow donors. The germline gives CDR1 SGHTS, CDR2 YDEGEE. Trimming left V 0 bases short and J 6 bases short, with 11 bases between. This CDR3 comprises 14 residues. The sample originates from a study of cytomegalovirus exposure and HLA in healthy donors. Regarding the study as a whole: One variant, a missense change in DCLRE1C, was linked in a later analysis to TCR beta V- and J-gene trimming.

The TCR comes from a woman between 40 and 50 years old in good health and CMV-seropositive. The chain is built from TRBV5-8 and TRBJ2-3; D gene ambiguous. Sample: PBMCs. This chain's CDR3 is CASSLGAGSDTQYF. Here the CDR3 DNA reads TGTGCCAGCAGCTTGGGGGCAGGTTCGGATACGCAGTATTTT.